One sample yielded the 31 T cell receptor beta chains listed below, sequenced in a study of cytotoxic CD8 clonotypes in ibrutinib-treated CLL. Sequenced by immunoSEQ multiplex PCR; TCRdb stores in-frame clones only, minus some. Of about 140,000 clones in the sample, approximately 89% were seen once. The source was PBMCs, collected after 12 months of ibrutinib treatment. These receptors originate from a human donor with chronic lymphocytic leukemia.

In DNA form, the CDR3 reads TGTGCCAGCAGCTTGGGCGGCGTGGCCTACGAGCAGTACTTC. Protein product: CASSLGGVAYEQYF. The chain combines TRBV11-2 with TRBJ2-7; D call uncertain. Germline values: CDR1 SGHAT, CDR2 FQNNGV. The V end lost 3 bases, the J end lost 2 bases, and 11 bases lay between the germline ends. The CDR3 extends over 14 amino acids.

CDR3 nucleotide sequence: TGTGCCAGCAGCTCCCCCGGGAGCGGGAGCATGTACTTC. This encodes CASSSPGSGSMYF. V is TRBV5-4 and J is TRBJ2-7, with 8 bases identical to TRBD2. The germline V gene has CDR1 SGHNT and CDR2 YYREEE (reference sequence). Trimming cost V 3 bases and J 12 bases; bases outside gene matches: 11. The CDR3 extends over 13 amino acids.

The CDR3 here is CASRTSGALTDTQYF. The CDR3 bases are TGTGCCAGCAGAACCTCCGGGGCCCTCACAGATACGCAGTATTTT. The chain joins TRBV2 to TRBJ2-3; perhaps D is TRBD1 or TRBD2 (5 bases each). CDR3 length: 15 amino acids. Trimming removed 6 bases from V and 2 bases from J, with 15 bases in between. The germline V gene encodes CDR1 SNHLY and CDR2 FYNNEI.

This clone was detected once. The genes are TRBV29-1 and TRBJ2-3, with D tentatively TRBD2 (6 bases). CDR3 length: 16 amino acids. The germline V gene encodes CDR1 SQVTM and CDR2 ANQGSEA. Trimming took 4 bases from V and 0 from J, leaving 17 bases between them. The CDR3 bases are TGCAGCGTTGTTGGGCGGAGCGGGCGGAGCACAGATACGCAGTATTTT. Protein: CSVVGRSGRSTDTQYF.

The chain has TRBV5-1 and TRBJ2-3, with unresolved D. CDR1 is SGHRS and CDR2 is YFSETQ in the germline V gene. The CDR3 contains 15 residues. Trimming left V 0 bases short and J 2 bases short, with 10 bases between. This CDR3 reads CASSLVVEATDTQYF. CDR3 nucleotide sequence: TGCGCCAGCAGCTTGGTGGTTGAGGCCACAGATACGCAGTATTTT.

The chain combines TRBV6-1 with TRBJ1-2; TRBD1 matches at 8 bases. Germline CDR1 is MNHNS and CDR2 is SASEGT. The ends lost 5 bases at V and 1 base at J; junction bases unmatched: 6. The CDR3 is 15 amino acids. The CDR3 coding sequence is TGTGCCAGCAGTCCTGACAGGGGATTTAACTATGGCTACACCTTC. This sequence encodes CASSPDRGFNYGYTF.

The chain combines TRBV5-1 with TRBJ2-7; 7 positions agree with TRBD1. The CDR3 sequence is 13 residues long. Unmatched junction bases numbered 5, after V lost 6 bases and J lost 2 bases. Looked up from germline, CDR1 is SGHRS and CDR2 is YFSETQ. CDR3 in amino acids: CASTLGTAYEQYF. The CDR3 coding sequence is TGCGCCAGCACCCTTGGGACAGCCTACGAGCAGTACTTC.

Only a few counts were recorded for this clone. In DNA, the CDR3 is TGTGCCAGCAGCATCCTCGGACAGGAGAACACTGAAGCTTTCTTT. This codes for CASSILGQENTEAFF. V gene TRBV7-9 combines with J gene TRBJ1-1; 7 bases are a match to TRBD1. Germline CDR1 reads SEHNR; CDR2 reads FQNEAQ (reference sequence). The CDR3 spans 15 residues. The V and J ends lost 5 bases and 1 base, in that order; junction bases with no gene match: 7.

V usage is TRBV15 and J usage is TRBJ1-1; D call uncertain. With 6 bases removed from V and 1 base from J, the gap between germline ends came to 15 bases. The CDR3 sequence is 15 residues long. Germline lookup yields CDR1 LNHNV and CDR2 YYDKDF (reference sequence). CDR3 sequence reads: CATRTHTPRNTEAFF. In DNA form, the CDR3 reads TGTGCCACCAGGACACACACCCCTAGGAACACTGAAGCTTTCTTT. The full variable domain, in which reference TRBV15 and TRBJ1-1 provide the parts outside the CDR3, is DAMVIQNPRYQVTQFGKPVTLSCSQTLNHNVMYWYQQKSSQAPKLLFHYYDKDFNNEADTPDNFQSRRPNTSFCFLDIRSPGLGDTAMYLCATRTHTPRNTEAFFGQGTRLTVV.

V and J are TRBV9 and TRBJ2-1; 7 positions agree with TRBD2. V trimming: 0 bases; J trimming: 10 bases; junction bases outside the gene matches: 19. The CDR3 loop spans 18 amino acids. CDR1 and CDR2 from the germline V gene are SGDLS and YYNGEE. The CDR3, as DNA: TGTGCCAGCAGCGTAGGAGCTAGGGGACTACCCCCGAACGGCGAGCAGTTCTTC. This translates into CASSVGARGLPPNGEQFF.

As regards this clone: The sample holds other DNA sequences that translate to the same CDR3. The rearrangement uses TRBV5-4 and TRBJ2-3; 14 bases align to TRBD2. CDR3 length equals 17 residues. Germline CDR1 reads SGHNT; CDR2 reads YYREEE (reference sequence). V lost 4 bases to trimming and J lost 3 bases; unmatched junction nucleotides: 7. The CDR3 region is CASSLRLAGGPTDTQYF. The CDR3, as DNA: TGTGCCAGCAGCCTACGACTAGCGGGAGGGCCGACAGATACGCAGTATTTT.

The J gene is TRBJ2-7, the V gene TRBV6-6; D call uncertain. The CDR3 has 13 amino acids. V shed 0 bases and J shed 2 bases, with 5 bases lying between them. The germline V gene has CDR1 MNHNY and CDR2 SVGAGI (reference sequence). The CDR3 DNA sequence: TGTGCCAGCAGTTACTCGATCACCTACGAGCAGTACTTC. Protein sequence: CASSYSITYEQYF.

V usage is TRBV5-1 and J usage is TRBJ2-1; possible D gene TRBD2, 6 bases. Germline-derived CDR1 and CDR2 are SGHRS and YFSETQ. CDR3 length: 15 amino acids. V gave up 1 base and J gave up 1 base, with 9 bases separating them. The CDR3 nucleotides are TGCGCCAGCAGCTTGAGCGGACTATCCTACAATGAGCAGTTCTTC. Encoded protein: CASSLSGLSYNEQFF.

In the case of this clone: Other DNA sequences in the sample encode the same CDR3. The chain carries TRBV28 and TRBJ1-2; D is undetermined. V was trimmed by 4 bases and J by 5 bases, leaving 8 bases between them. The CDR3 contains 12 residues. CDR1 is MDHEN and CDR2 is SYDVKM in the germline V gene. As DNA, the CDR3 is TGTGCCAGCAGTTCGTCTGGGTATGGCTACACCTTC. It is translated as CASSSSGYGYTF.

Here the CDR3 reads CSVQLSYEQYF. CDR3 in DNA: TGCAGCGTGCAACTCTCCTACGAGCAGTACTTC. This chain links TRBV29-1 with TRBJ2-7, with no clear D. There are 11 residues in the CDR3. Germline CDR1 and CDR2: SQVTM and ANQGSEA. Trimming took off 6 bases at V and 0 bases at J, with 6 bases between the two ends.

The chain carries TRBV19 and TRBJ2-7; no firm D call. With 3 bases removed from V and 3 bases from J, the gap between germline ends came to 9 bases. The CDR3 is 13 amino acids. Germline CDR1 reads LNHDA; CDR2 reads SQIVND (reference sequence). Here the CDR3 DNA reads TGTGCCAGTAGTATGGCGGTCTTCTACGAGCAGTACTTC. It encodes CASSMAVFYEQYF.

The V call is TRBV28, the J call TRBJ2-5; 12 bases match TRBD2. Germline trimming cut 5 bases from V and 6 bases from J; bases unmatched to any gene: 10. Germline loops: CDR1 MDHEN, CDR2 SYDVKM. The CDR3 totals 16 residues. As DNA, the CDR3 is TGTGCCAGCAGTCAAACTCTAGCGGGAGGGCCGAAGACCCAGTACTTC. Residues: CASSQTLAGGPKTQYF.

This chain joins TRBV11-2 and TRBJ1-5; 7 bases fit TRBD1. This CDR3 is built from 14 residues. Per the germline V gene, CDR1 is SGHAT and CDR2 is FQNNGV. Trimming took 5 bases from V and 3 from J; bases not matched to a gene: 4. The CDR3 region has the DNA TGTGCCAGCAGCCCAGGGGGTTTCAATCAGCCCCAGCATTTT. Protein: CASSPGGFNQPQHF.

Notes on this clone: No conserved phenylalanine or tryptophan is present at the end of the CDR3, so a read error is the likely explanation. The DNA is left out, because the CDR3 cannot be placed on it with certainty; the CDR3 is given as TCRdb lists it. V usage is TRBV23-1 and J usage is TRBJ2-2; the D call TRBD1 from the table was never checked on the DNA. TRBV23-1 is marked as an open reading frame, function uncertain. The CDR3 sequence runs 10 residues, both termini included. The CDR3 here is CASSHLYRDR.

The V and J genes are TRBV7-9 and TRBJ2-1, with 14 bases lining up with TRBD2. The trim removed 4 bases at V and 10 bases at J, leaving 6 bases unmatched. The CDR3 covers 15 residues. Germline V gene sequence: CDR1 SEHNR, CDR2 FQNEAQ (reference sequence). For the CDR3, the DNA is TGTGCCAGCAGCTCGGGACTAGCGGGAGTTCGAGAGCAGTTCTTC. It encodes CASSSGLAGVREQFF.

The chain links TRBV7-2 to TRBJ1-2; 8 nucleotides line up with TRBD1. This CDR3 has 15 residues. The junction had 3 bases not matched to a gene; V was cut back by 3 bases and J by 0 bases. Germline V gives CDR1 SGHTA, CDR2 FQGNSA. CDR3 nucleotide sequence: TGTGCCAGCAGCTTGACACAGGGGGCTAACTATGGCTACACCTTC. Protein: CASSLTQGANYGYTF.

The chain employs TRBV11-3 and TRBJ2-1, with D possibly being TRBD2 (6 bases). Trimming removed 4 bases at V and 4 bases at J, with 20 bases between. This CDR3 has 17 residues. CDR1 SGHNT and CDR2 YENEEA come from the germline V gene. CDR3 amino acids: CASSSEPTSGSYNEQFF. CDR3 bases: TGTGCCAGCAGCTCAGAACCCACAAGCGGGTCATACAATGAGCAGTTCTTC.

The rearrangement uses TRBV19 and TRBJ2-7, with 9 bases that match TRBD1. CDR3 length equals 13 residues. Germline CDR1 reads LNHDA; CDR2 reads SQIVND (reference sequence). With V trimmed by 3 bases and J by 4 bases, 1 base remained unmatched. This CDR3 reads CASSIGQGYEQYF. In DNA form, the CDR3 reads TGTGCCAGTAGTATTGGACAGGGGTACGAGCAGTACTTC.

The CDR3 region is CASSQPVGALWDEQFF. As DNA, the CDR3 is TGTGCCAGCAGCCAACCAGTCGGAGCGCTTTGGGATGAGCAGTTCTTC. V gene TRBV4-2 combines with J gene TRBJ2-1; D is unclear. This CDR3 is 16 amino acids long. Trimming shortened V by 2 bases and J by 8 bases, and 19 bases separated the two germline ends. Germline CDR1 is LGHNA and CDR2 is YNFKEQ.

J is TRBJ1-2 and V is TRBV5-1; tentative D call: TRBD1 (5 bases). In germline, CDR1 is SGHRS, CDR2 YFSETQ. V was shortened by 0 bases and J by 6 bases, with 12 bases between the two germline ends. CDR3 length: 14 amino acids. CDR3 residues: CASSLGEGANGYTF. For the CDR3, the DNA is TGCGCCAGCAGCTTGGGCGAAGGGGCGAATGGCTACACCTTC.

This clone was detected once. V and J are TRBV18 and TRBJ1-4, with a possible D match to TRBD1 (5 bases). CDR1 and CDR2 from the germline V gene are KGHSH and LQKENI. V was cut by 6 bases and J by 7 bases, with 21 bases left in between. The CDR3 is 16 residues long. The CDR3 reads CASSPIRAEGSEKLFF. CDR3 DNA sequence: TGTGCCAGCTCTCCGATTCGGGCCGAGGGGTCTGAAAAACTGTTTTTT.

The rearrangement joins TRBV5-4 to TRBJ2-3; possible D gene TRBD2, 5 bases. V lost 0 bases and J 2 bases, leaving 10 bases between the germline ends. Germline V lookup: CDR1 SGHNT, CDR2 YYREEE (reference sequence). The CDR3 has 15 residues. CDR3 sequence reads: CASSLGSEVTDTQYF. The CDR3, as DNA: TGTGCCAGCAGCTTGGGTAGCGAAGTCACAGATACGCAGTATTTT.

The CDR3 DNA reads as TGTGCCAGCTCCCCGGGCCCCATAGCTAACTATGGCTACACCTTC. This encodes CASSPGPIANYGYTF. The V call is TRBV18, the J call TRBJ1-2; D uncertain. V dropped 6 bases and J dropped 0 bases, with 14 bases sitting between them. Germline V gene sequence: CDR1 KGHSH, CDR2 LQKENI. The CDR3 covers 15 residues.

This chain joins TRBV7-9 and TRBJ1-1; unclear D gene. CDR1 is SEHNR and CDR2 is FQNEAQ in the germline V gene (reference sequence). The ends were cut back, 4 bases at V and 4 bases at J, with 13 bases in the middle. The CDR3 is made up of 14 amino acids. The CDR3 loop reads CASSSLSGVTEAFF. CDR3 DNA sequence: TGTGCCAGCAGCTCTCTCAGCGGGGTCACTGAAGCTTTCTTT.

V gene TRBV9 combines with J gene TRBJ2-7; the D is unclear. V was shortened by 0 bases and J by 2 bases, with 9 bases between the two germline ends. The CDR3 sequence is 14 residues long. Germline V CDR1 and CDR2: SGDLS, YYNGEE. For the CDR3, the DNA is TGTGCCAGCAGCGTAGCCGGCGGTACCTACGAGCAGTACTTC. This translates into CASSVAGGTYEQYF.

This clone was counted a few times. V and J are TRBV19 and TRBJ1-4; 7 bases line up with TRBD1. Trimming cost V 6 bases and J 7 bases; bases outside gene matches: 14. The CDR3 has 16 amino acids. Germline V lookup: CDR1 LNHDA, CDR2 SQIVND (reference sequence). In DNA form, the CDR3 reads TGTGCCAGTAGCCTTCATTACAGGGGCGGGAGTGAAAAACTGTTTTTT. The encoded protein is CASSLHYRGGSEKLFF.